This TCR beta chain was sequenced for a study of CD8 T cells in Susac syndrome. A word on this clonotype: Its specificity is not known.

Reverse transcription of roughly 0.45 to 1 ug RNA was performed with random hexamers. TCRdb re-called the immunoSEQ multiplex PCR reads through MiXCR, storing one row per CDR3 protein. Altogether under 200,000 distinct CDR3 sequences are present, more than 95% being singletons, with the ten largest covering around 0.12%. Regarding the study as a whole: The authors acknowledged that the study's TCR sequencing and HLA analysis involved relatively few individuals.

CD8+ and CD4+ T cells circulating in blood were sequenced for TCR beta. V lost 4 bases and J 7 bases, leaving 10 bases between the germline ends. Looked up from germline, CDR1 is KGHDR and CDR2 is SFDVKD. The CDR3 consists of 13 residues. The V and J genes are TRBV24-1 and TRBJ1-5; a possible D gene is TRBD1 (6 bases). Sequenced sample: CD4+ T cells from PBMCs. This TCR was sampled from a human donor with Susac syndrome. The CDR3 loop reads CATSERGSQPQHF. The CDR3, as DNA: TGTGCCACCAGTGAGAGGGGGAGCCAGCCCCAGCATTTT.